A single T cell receptor (beta chain) is shown here with its context. The source of the sample is a study of identical twins. TCRdb re-called the 5' RACE reads through MiXCR, storing one row per CDR3 protein. The profile shows about 470,000 distinct CDR3 sequences, 24% of them singletons. The junction had 9 bases not matched to a gene; V was cut back by 5 bases and J by 4 bases. There are 15 residues in the CDR3. Germline lookup yields CDR1 SGHTA and CDR2 FQGNSA. The same sample was also studied in work on T cells expressing NK-cell markers.

The receptor was derived from a young woman in good health. The sample comprised CD4+ T cells sorted from blood. The rearrangement joins TRBV7-2 to TRBJ2-5; 8 bases are shared with TRBD1. The CDR3 region is CASSGLQGEGETQYF. DNA for the CDR3: TGTGCCAGCAGCGGTCTACAGGGGGAAGGAGAGACCCAGTACTTC.